The 29 T cell receptor beta chains in this list originate from one sample, sequenced in a study of T cells after yellow fever vaccination. TCRdb reprocessed the 5' RACE reads via MiXCR and lists one record per CDR3 protein. The sample shows over 85,000 distinct CDR3 sequences, almost 9% of them seen only once. The material sequenced was CD8+ T cells not binding an NS4B(214-222) dextramer, sorted from PBMCs, taken around 15 days after the first yellow fever vaccination. The source of these receptors is a man younger than 30 who received the YFV17D yellow fever vaccine.

A few counts support this clonotype. This chain connects TRBV5-1 to TRBJ2-3; the D is unclear. Germline lookup yields CDR1 SGHRS and CDR2 YFSETQ. V lost 3 bases, J lost 0 bases, and 8 bases lay in between. The CDR3 runs to 14 residues. This CDR3 reads CASSSDGSTDTQYF. DNA of the CDR3: TGCGCCAGCAGCTCGGACGGAAGCACAGATACGCAGTATTTT.

This clonotype was recorded a few times. The rearrangement joins TRBV7-9 to TRBJ1-5; D uncertain. V lost 1 base and J lost 5, with 6 bases in between. The CDR3 consists of 13 residues. Germline CDR1 is SEHNR and CDR2 is FQNEAQ (reference sequence). CDR3 residues: CASSLEADQPQHF. For the CDR3, the DNA is TGTGCCAGCAGCTTAGAGGCAGATCAGCCCCAGCATTTT.

Concerning this clonotype itself: One junction end disagrees with the germline gene, perhaps due to a read error. This chain connects TRBV7-8 to TRBJ1-1; D call uncertain. CDR3 size: 15 residues. CDR1 and CDR2 (germline): SGHVS, FQNEAQ. The CDR3 DNA is TGTACCAGCAGCCCATACCTTCTGATGAACACTGAAGCTTTCTTT. Amino acids: CTSSPYLLMNTEAFF.

This chain links TRBV10-3 with TRBJ1-2; unclear D gene. Trimming took 0 bases from V and 2 from J, leaving 7 bases between them. Germline V gene data show CDR1 as ENHRY and CDR2 as SYGVKD. CDR3 length equals 14 residues. The CDR3 DNA is TGTGCCATCAGTGAGTCGCACGGAAACTATGGCTACACCTTC. Protein sequence: CAISESHGNYGYTF.

This clonotype was recorded a few times. V and J are TRBV6-5 and TRBJ2-7; weak D call: TRBD2 (5 bases). The CDR3 is 15 amino acids. Germline V gives CDR1 MNHEY, CDR2 SVGAGI. Trimming stripped 2 bases from V and 2 bases from J, with 13 bases between. The CDR3 nucleotides read TGTGCCAGCAGTTACCTAGCAGCGACGGCCTACGAGCAGTACTTC. It is translated as CASSYLAATAYEQYF.

The chain has TRBV12-3 or TRBV12-4 and TRBJ2-5, with TRBD2 matching over 11 bases. CDR3 length equals 16 residues. V shed 5 bases and J 4 bases; nucleotides not matched to a gene: 9. CDR3 amino acids: CASSPPTSGVAETQYF. The DNA for the CDR3 is TGTGCCAGCAGTCCACCGACTAGCGGGGTGGCAGAGACCCAGTACTTC.

The rearrangement uses TRBV6-6 and TRBJ1-2, with D maybe TRBD1 (6 bases). CDR1 MNHNY and CDR2 SVGAGI come from the germline V gene (reference sequence). V lost 8 bases and J lost 4, with 14 bases in between. The length of the CDR3 is 13 residues. CDR3 coding DNA: TGTGCCAGCGGAACAGGGATAGTCTATGGCTACACCTTC. This gives the protein CASGTGIVYGYTF.

This clonotype was counted only a few times. J is TRBJ2-7 and V is TRBV6-2 or TRBV6-3; 8 nucleotides align to TRBD1. The CDR3 totals 12 residues. The germline V gene has CDR1 MNHEY and CDR2 SVGEGT. J gave up 7 bases and V 5 bases, and 4 bases lay outside the gene matches. The CDR3 DNA reads as TGTGCCAGCAGTGGGACAGGACAAGAGCAGTACTTC. Translating gives CASSGTGQEQYF.

This clonotype was counted between two and nine times. The chain has TRBV12-3 or TRBV12-4 and TRBJ2-3; 7 nucleotides line up with TRBD1. Trimming at V came to 6 bases and at J to 0 bases, leaving 9 bases not matched to a gene. This CDR3 region has 16 residues. This CDR3 is CASRPIDRASTDTQYF. CDR3 DNA sequence: TGTGCCAGCAGGCCTATCGACAGGGCGAGCACAGATACGCAGTATTTT.

This chain connects TRBV5-1 to TRBJ2-3; TRBD2 aligns across 14 bases. Germline CDR1 reads SGHRS; CDR2 reads YFSETQ. V lost 3 bases and J lost 6; bases outside the gene matches: 9. The CDR3 consists of 17 residues. The CDR3 DNA reads TGCGCCAGCAGCTCGGGACTAGCGGGGGCCACGGGGGATACGCAGTATTTT. Amino acid sequence: CASSSGLAGATGDTQYF.

V is TRBV5-5 and J is TRBJ2-5; TRBD1 is a possible D gene (6 bases). Trimming removed 3 bases at V and 3 bases at J, with 12 bases between. This CDR3 is built from 14 residues. Germline CDR1 reads SGHKS; CDR2 reads YYEKEE (reference sequence). DNA for the CDR3: TGTGCCAGCAGCTGGGACATCGGGGAAGAGACCCAGTACTTC. Its translation: CASSWDIGEETQYF. Combining the CDR3 with reference TRBV5-5 and TRBJ2-5 gives the whole variable domain DAGVTQSPTHLIKTRGQQVTLRCSPISGHKSVSWYQQVLGQGPQFIFQYYEKEERGRGNFPDRFSARQFPNYSSELNVNALLLGDSALYLCASSWDIGEETQYFGPGTRLLVL.

This clonotype was picked up a small number of times. CDR3 nucleotides: TGTGCCACCAGCAGAGGCAACAGCAACGAGCAGTACGTC. It translates to CATSRGNSNEQYV. This chain connects TRBV15 to TRBJ2-7; D remains unclear. Trimming pared 1 base from V and 5 bases from J, leaving 9 bases between. CDR1 LNHNV and CDR2 YYDKDF come from the germline V gene (reference sequence). The CDR3 is 13 amino acids.

This clonotype was observed a few times. V is TRBV6-1 and J is TRBJ1-5; D is unresolved. The V and J ends lost 5 bases and 0 bases respectively, with 8 bases between them. The CDR3 totals 14 residues. CDR1 is MNHNS, CDR2 SASEGT, per germline. CDR3 loop: CASSLRSSNQPQHF. The CDR3 DNA reads as TGTGCCAGCAGTCTCCGAAGTAGCAATCAGCCCCAGCATTTT.

The gene calls are TRBV29-1 and TRBJ2-1, with 8 bases identical to TRBD1. V shed 7 bases, J shed 6 bases, and the junction held 8 bases outside the gene matches. This CDR3 spans 13 amino acids. CDR1 SQVTM and CDR2 ANQGSEA come from the germline V gene. CDR3 amino acids: CSAEDRDGNEQFF. The CDR3 coding sequence is TGCAGCGCCGAGGACAGGGACGGCAATGAGCAGTTCTTC.

Points on this clonotype: This may be a read error: a much more frequent sequence differs by one nucleotide. This CDR3 is missing its conserved last phenylalanine or tryptophan, likely due to a read error. DNA of the CDR3: TGTGCCAGCAGCTTTCAAGGGGCGATTAGGAATGAGCAGTTCTCC. The encoded protein is CASSFQGAIRNEQFS. The V call is TRBV5-5, the J call TRBJ2-1, with D tentatively TRBD1 (5 bases). Trimming pared 2 bases from V and 7 bases from J, leaving 16 bases between. The CDR3 covers 15 residues. Germline values: CDR1 SGHKS, CDR2 YYEKEE (reference sequence).

Comment on this clonotype: A much bigger clone sits one base away, suggesting this may be a read error. The chain carries TRBV2 and TRBJ1-2, with no clear D. Trimming removed 6 bases from V and 6 bases from J, with 14 bases in between. The CDR3 loop spans 13 amino acids. The germline gives CDR1 SNHLY, CDR2 FYNNEI. The CDR3: CASRAPRNHGYTF. DNA for the CDR3: TGTGCCAGCAGGGCCCCGAGAAACCATGGCTACACCTTC.

The sample holds a few counts of this clonotype. CDR3 sequence: CASSSGTGGLGFDEKLFF. The DNA of the CDR3 is TGTGCCAGCAGCTCCGGGACAGGGGGTTTAGGGTTCGATGAAAAACTGTTTTTT. V usage is TRBV7-8 and J usage is TRBJ1-4, with 11 bases identical to TRBD1. The CDR3 loop spans 18 amino acids. Looked up from germline, CDR1 is SGHVS and CDR2 is FQNEAQ. J was trimmed by 6 bases and V by 4 bases; bases with no gene match: 13.

Ten or more counts support this clonotype. The rearrangement links TRBV5-1 to TRBJ2-2; D may be TRBD2 (5 bases). CDR1 is SGHRS, CDR2 YFSETQ, per germline. V lost 3 bases to trimming and J lost 6 bases, with 12 bases between them. The CDR3 length is 14 residues. CDR3 loop: CASSSDEGPGELFF. In nucleotides, the CDR3 is TGCGCCAGCAGCTCGGACGAGGGCCCCGGGGAGCTGTTTTTT. Complete variable domain (other parts from reference TRBV5-1 and TRBJ2-2): KAGVTQTPRYLIKTRGQQVTLSCSPISGHRSVSWYQQTPGQGLQFLFEYFSETQRNKGNFPGRFSGRQFSNSRSEMNVSTLELGDSALYLCASSSDEGPGELFFGEGSRLTVL.

This clonotype was seen more than once but under ten times. This chain uses TRBV28 with TRBJ1-2; D is unclear. With 2 bases removed from V and 5 bases from J, the gap between germline ends came to 15 bases. Germline V gene data show CDR1 as MDHEN and CDR2 as SYDVKM. This CDR3 is built from 15 residues. The CDR3: CASSLSTAESYGYTF. The CDR3 bases are TGTGCCAGCAGTTTAAGCACGGCGGAATCGTATGGCTACACCTTC.

This rearrangement joins TRBV7-8 to TRBJ2-3; D may be TRBD2 (5 bases). CDR1 and CDR2 (germline): SGHVS, FQNEAQ. This CDR3 region has 17 residues. V was trimmed by 10 bases and J by 2 bases, leaving 25 bases between them. The CDR3, as DNA: TGTGCCACCTTACCCCCCCTCGGGGTGGGATTCACAGATACGCAGTATTTT. Encoded protein: CATLPPLGVGFTDTQYF. The variable domain in full, completed from reference TRBV7-8 and TRBJ2-3, reads GAGVSQSPRYKVAKRGQDVALRCDPISGHVSLFWYQQALGQGPEFLTYFQNEAQLDKSGLPSDRFFAERPEGSVSTLKIQRTQQEDSAVYLCATLPPLGVGFTDTQYFGPGTRLTVL.

This clonotype was observed at least ten times. V usage is TRBV7-9 and J usage is TRBJ1-1; no definite D call. Germline V gives CDR1 SEHNR, CDR2 FQNEAQ (reference sequence). This CDR3 region has 13 residues. V gave up 10 bases and J gave up 0 bases, with 12 bases separating them. The CDR3 DNA sequence: TGTGCCACGATGGGCCCTCTGAACACTGAAGCTTTCTTT. The encoded protein is CATMGPLNTEAFF.

At least ten counts were recorded for this clonotype. The V and J genes are TRBV20-1 and TRBJ2-7, with 10 bases lining up with TRBD2. This CDR3 contains 15 residues. V lost 2 bases to trimming and J lost 4 bases; unmatched junction nucleotides: 8. Germline V gives CDR1 DFQATT, CDR2 SNEGSKA (reference sequence). This CDR3 reads CSARSLAGDIYEQYF. Here the CDR3 DNA reads TGCAGTGCTAGATCTCTAGCGGGGGACATATACGAGCAGTACTTC.

This clonotype was counted a few times. The chain has TRBV6-1 and TRBJ2-1; TRBD1 might be the D (6 bases). Germline values: CDR1 MNHNS, CDR2 SASEGT. The ends were cut back, 4 bases at V and 8 bases at J, with 18 bases in the middle. The CDR3 is 15 amino acids. CDR3 sequence reads: CASSAGTYSLYEQFF. In DNA form, the CDR3 reads TGTGCCAGCAGTGCCGGGACATACTCCTTGTATGAGCAGTTCTTC.

This clonotype was counted between two and nine times. V is TRBV20-1 and J is TRBJ1-1; D is undetermined. With 2 bases removed from V and 1 base from J, the gap between germline ends came to 11 bases. This CDR3 spans 14 amino acids. The germline V gene encodes CDR1 DFQATT and CDR2 SNEGSKA (reference sequence). Here the CDR3 reads CSARLAESNTEAFF. In DNA form, the CDR3 reads TGCAGTGCTAGATTGGCGGAATCGAACACTGAAGCTTTCTTT.

This clonotype has a count of ten or more. The gene calls are TRBV4-3 and TRBJ2-2; 8 bases fit TRBD2. V shed 1 base and J 6 bases; nucleotides not matched to a gene: 4. The CDR3 spans 15 residues. Per the germline V gene, CDR1 is LGHNA and CDR2 is YSLEER. CDR3 DNA sequence: TGCGCCAGCAGCCAAGGGTCCGGGGGGGCCGGGGAGCTGTTTTTT. Translation gives CASSQGSGGAGELFF.

This clonotype was seen only a few times. The V gene is TRBV4-2, the J gene TRBJ2-2; 8 bases fit TRBD1. CDR1 LGHNA and CDR2 YNFKEQ come from the germline V gene. The CDR3 length is 15 residues. V gave up 3 bases and J gave up 6 bases; unmatched junction bases: 6. CDR3 bases: TGTGCCAGCAGCCAGGAGACAGGGGAGCCCGGGGAGCTGTTTTTT. Protein sequence: CASSQETGEPGELFF.

This sequence joins TRBV4-1 and TRBJ2-3; D is ambiguous. V lost 4 bases and J lost 1, with 15 bases in between. CDR1 and CDR2 (germline): MGHRA, YSYEKL. CDR3 length: 16 amino acids. The CDR3 DNA reads as TGCGCCAGCAGCCCCCTGCCAGGTGGTGGCACAGATACGCAGTATTTT. Its translation: CASSPLPGGGTDTQYF.

J is TRBJ2-2 and V is TRBV6-5; TRBD1 might be the D (5 bases). The germline V and J ends were trimmed by 0 bases and 0 bases, with 8 bases remaining between them. The germline V gene has CDR1 MNHEY and CDR2 SVGAGI. The CDR3 totals 16 residues. The CDR3 reads CASSYSRGANTGELFF. CDR3 nucleotides: TGTGCCAGCAGTTACTCAAGGGGCGCGAACACCGGGGAGCTGTTTTTT.

This clonotype has more than one count but fewer than ten. J is TRBJ2-1 and V is TRBV12-3 or TRBV12-4; D possibly corresponds to TRBD2 (6 bases). This CDR3 spans 14 amino acids. Trimming pared 7 bases from V and 7 bases from J, leaving 17 bases between. In DNA form, the CDR3 reads TGTGCCAGCACCCCGGGACTGTGGATTAATGAGCAGTTCTTC. It specifies CASTPGLWINEQFF.